This T cell receptor (beta chain) was sequenced in a study of blood T cell repertoires in COVID-19. The overall study: COVID-19 samples collected from the United States, Italy and Spain covered acute and convalescent phases. In each case, the material was cDNA or gDNA derived from T cells, B-cell-depleted T cells, or PBMCs.

As processed by the authors: By means of reference gene primer amplification, nucleated cell counts were estimated. Method: immunoSEQ multiplex PCR; TCRdb's copy keeps in-frame clones and lacks some. V and J calls and clone size are given by that table; D and trimming were obtained from the DNA. The data hold around 130,000 clones, with 82% observed a single time. Germline-derived CDR1 and CDR2 are SGHNT and YYREEE (reference sequence). This CDR3 has 14 amino acids. Trimming took 2 bases from V and 0 from J, leaving 9 bases between them. The chain recombines TRBV5-4 with TRBJ2-7, with no clear D. The sequence was collected from an older woman with acute or convalescent COVID-19. Sequencing used peripheral blood. The CDR3 spells CASSFETSSYEQYF. CDR3 coding DNA: TGTGCCAGCAGCTTCGAGACTTCCTCCTACGAGCAGTACTTC.